One and the same sample provided the 4 T cell receptor beta chains below, sequenced in a study of shared clonotypes between healthy human individuals. Sequenced by immunoSEQ multiplex PCR; TCRdb stores in-frame clones only, minus some. The sample lists about 1,900,000 clones; about 95% were seen once. Only CD45RO-negative cells positively selected for CCR7 counted as naive CD8 cells, so terminally differentiated effector memory CD45RA+ cells were excluded. The sequencing sample was made of naive CD8+ T cells sorted from blood. These receptors originate from a man younger than 35 in good health.

This chain uses TRBV28 with TRBJ1-1, with D possibly being TRBD1 (5 bases). The V and J ends lost 5 bases and 1 base respectively, with 20 bases between them. Germline CDR1 and CDR2: MDHEN and SYDVKM. The CDR3 contains 17 residues. The CDR3 reads CASSQYPWGGENTEAFF. The CDR3 DNA follows: TGTGCCAGCAGTCAATACCCGTGGGGAGGGGAGAACACTGAAGCTTTCTTT.

Notes on this clone: The identical CDR3 is also encoded by other nucleotide sequences in the sample. CDR3: CASSPSGQGNYGYTF. The CDR3 DNA sequence: TGTGCCAGCAGCCCATCAGGACAGGGGAACTATGGCTACACCTTC. V is TRBV9 and J is TRBJ1-2; 9 bases are a match to TRBD1. The CDR3 loop spans 15 amino acids. CDR1 is SGDLS, CDR2 YYNGEE, per germline. J was trimmed by 2 bases and V by 4 bases; bases with no gene match: 6. Based on the CDR3 plus reference TRBV9 and TRBJ1-2, the full variable domain is DSGVTQTPKHLITATGQRVTLRCSPRSGDLSVYWYQQSLDQGLQFLIQYYNGEERAKGNILERFSAQQFPDLHSELNLSSLELGDSALYFCASSPSGQGNYGYTFGSGTRLTVV.

The chain joins TRBV5-1 to TRBJ2-6; weak D call: TRBD1 (6 bases). Deletions cut 1 base from V and 1 base from J, with 12 bases between. In germline, CDR1 is SGHRS, CDR2 YFSETQ. The CDR3 has 17 residues. The CDR3 spells CASSLPDSLSGANVLTF. The CDR3 DNA reads TGCGCCAGCAGCTTGCCGGACAGCCTTTCTGGGGCCAACGTCCTGACTTTC.

The J gene is TRBJ1-3, the V gene TRBV11-2; possible D gene TRBD1, 6 bases. The CDR3 length is 15 residues. Germline values: CDR1 SGHAT, CDR2 FQNNGV. V was cut by 1 base and J by 10 bases, with 17 bases left in between. CDR3 loop: CASSLVGAGDETIYF. CDR3 DNA sequence: TGTGCCAGCAGCTTAGTGGGGGCAGGGGATGAGACCATATATTTT.